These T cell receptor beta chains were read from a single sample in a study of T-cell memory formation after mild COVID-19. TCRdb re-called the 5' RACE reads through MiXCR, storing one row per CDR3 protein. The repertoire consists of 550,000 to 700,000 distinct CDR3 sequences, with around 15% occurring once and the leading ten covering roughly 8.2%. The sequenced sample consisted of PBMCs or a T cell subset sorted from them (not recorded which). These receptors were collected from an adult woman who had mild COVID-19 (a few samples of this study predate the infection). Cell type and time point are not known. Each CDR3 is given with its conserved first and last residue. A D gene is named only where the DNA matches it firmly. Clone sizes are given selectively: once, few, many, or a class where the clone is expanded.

CASSDQGRNYGYTF	TGTGCCAGCTCCGACCAGGGCAGGAACTATGGCTACACCTTC	TRBV18	TRBJ1-2	NA	NA
CASSPRDRDQPQHF	TGTGCCAGCAGCCCCCGGGACAGGGACCAGCCCCAGCATTTT	TRBV9	TRBJ1-5	TRBD1	NA
CASSAPGQGPLQETQYF	TGTGCCAGCAGTGCGCCGGGACAGGGCCCCCTACAAGAGACCCAGTACTTC	TRBV12-3/TRBV12-4	TRBJ2-5	TRBD1	NA
CASSAGTGGHYNYGYTF	TGTGCCAGCAGCGCCGGGACAGGGGGCCACTACAACTATGGCTACACCTTC	TRBV7-9	TRBJ1-2	TRBD1	NA
CASNPGQGPSSTYNEQFF	TGTGCCTCCAACCCGGGACAGGGACCTTCTTCAACCTACAATGAGCAGTTCTTC	TRBV10-3	TRBJ2-1	TRBD1	NA
CASSQPGQTVQYF	TGTGCCAGCAGCCAACCGGGACAGACGGTGCAGTACTTC	TRBV7-9	TRBJ2-7	TRBD1	once
CASSLGGGTNEKLFF	TGTGCCAGCAGCTTGGGAGGGGGAACTAATGAAAAACTGTTTTTT	TRBV7-9	TRBJ1-4	NA	few
CASRLAGGRGEQYF	TGTGCCAGCAGGTTAGCGGGAGGGCGTGGTGAGCAGTACTTC	TRBV12-3/TRBV12-4	TRBJ2-7	TRBD2	few
CASSPGLAGAGELFF	TGTGCCAGTAGTCCCGGACTAGCGGGAGCCGGGGAGCTGTTTTTT	TRBV19	TRBJ2-2	TRBD2	few
CASSDRGRTYEQYF	TGTGCCAGCAGTGACAGGGGTAGGACGTACGAGCAGTACTTC	TRBV2	TRBJ2-7	NA	NA
CASSQGASPQYF	TGTGCCAGCAGCCAAGGCGCTAGCCCGCAGTATTTT	TRBV3-1	TRBJ2-3	NA	NA
CASSPIISGRGVTEAFF	TGTGCCAGCAGTCCCATTATCTCAGGGCGGGGAGTCACTGAAGCTTTCTTT	TRBV7-3	TRBJ1-1	NA	NA
CSVEEDSPPAYNEQFF	TGCAGCGTTGAAGAGGATTCGCCGCCAGCCTACAATGAGCAGTTCTTC	TRBV29-1	TRBJ2-1	NA	few
CASSLRQGSDPNYEQYF	TGCGCCAGCAGTCTACGACAGGGAAGTGATCCGAATTACGAGCAGTACTTC	TRBV5-1	TRBJ2-7	TRBD1	few
CASSLWGDGVTEAFF	TGTGCCAGCAGCTTATGGGGAGATGGTGTGACTGAAGCTTTCTTT	TRBV7-3	TRBJ1-1	NA	NA
CASSYLGTRGAFF	TGTGCCAGCAGTTACTTAGGGACTCGGGGAGCTTTCTTT	TRBV6-2/TRBV6-3	TRBJ1-1	NA	NA
CASSLGPHQPQHF	TGTGCCAGCAGCCTTGGGCCTCATCAGCCCCAGCATTTT	TRBV12-3/TRBV12-4	TRBJ1-5	NA	many
CASSLVERQGIDGYTF	TGCGCCAGCAGCTTAGTGGAGCGGCAGGGGATCGATGGCTACACCTTC	TRBV5-1	TRBJ1-2	NA	NA
CASSVTQGGETQYF	TGTGCCAGCAGCGTAACTCAGGGAGGAGAGACCCAGTACTTC	TRBV9	TRBJ2-5	NA	NA
CASSFGGSGYTF	TGTGCCAGCAGCTTTGGTGGATCCGGCTACACCTTC	TRBV5-6	TRBJ1-2	NA	few
CAWTARDYNEQFF	TGTGCCTGGACGGCAAGGGACTACAATGAGCAGTTCTTC	TRBV30	TRBJ2-1	NA	NA
CASSVGGPGELFF	TGTGCCAGCAGCGTGGGAGGGCCCGGGGAGCTGTTTTTT	TRBV9	TRBJ2-2	TRBD2	NA
CATRETGNTEAFF	TGTGCCACCAGAGAAACAGGGAACACTGAAGCTTTCTTT	TRBV24-1	TRBJ1-1	NA	NA
CASSDYRTGHKETQYF	TGTGCCAGCAGTGATTATAGGACAGGGCACAAAGAGACCCAGTACTTC	TRBV3-1	TRBJ2-5	TRBD1	many
CASSGQGVQPQHF	TGTGCCAGCAGTGGGCAGGGTGTTCAGCCCCAGCATTTT	TRBV25-1	TRBJ1-5	NA	many
CASTSWAGGRNEQFF	TGTGCCAGCACCTCCTGGGCGGGGGGACGCAATGAGCAGTTCTTC	TRBV12-3/TRBV12-4	TRBJ2-1	TRBD2	few
CASSFTGSMSEAFF	TGTGCCAGCAGCTTTACAGGGTCAATGTCTGAAGCTTTCTTT	TRBV7-3	TRBJ1-1	NA	NA
CASSLLGVGGNTIYF	TGTGCCAGCAGTTTGTTGGGAGTGGGTGGAAACACCATATATTTT	TRBV12-3/TRBV12-4	TRBJ1-3	NA	NA
CASSVDIQGTEAFF	TGTGCCAGCAGCGTAGACATTCAGGGAACTGAAGCTTTCTTT	TRBV9	TRBJ1-1	NA	NA
CASSQRSASGVRETQYF	TGTGCCAGCAGCCAACGCTCAGCTAGCGGGGTCCGGGAGACCCAGTACTTC	TRBV3-1	TRBJ2-5	TRBD2	few
CASSLVGESYEQYF	TGTGCCAGCAGCTTAGTAGGAGAGTCCTACGAGCAGTACTTC	TRBV11-2	TRBJ2-7	NA	NA
CASKREKEDNEQFF	TGTGCCTCAAAGCGGGAAAAGGAGGACAATGAGCAGTTCTTC	TRBV12-3/TRBV12-4	TRBJ2-1	TRBD2	NA
CASSLTSGTSGRAIGTQYF	TGTGCCAGCAGTTTGACTTCCGGGACTAGCGGGAGGGCCATAGGTACGCAGTATTTT	TRBV27	TRBJ2-3	TRBD2	NA
CASSQDLGLAREQYF	TGTGCCAGCAGCCAAGATTTGGGACTAGCGAGGGAGCAGTACTTC	TRBV4-2	TRBJ2-7	TRBD2	NA
CSVIGAGERVSYEQYF	TGCAGTGTAATTGGGGCCGGTGAACGTGTCTCCTACGAGCAGTACTTC	TRBV20-1	TRBJ2-7	NA	NA
CASSADRGSNQPQHF	TGCGCCAGCAGCGCAGACAGGGGAAGCAATCAGCCCCAGCATTTT	TRBV4-1	TRBJ1-5	TRBD1	few
CATSSTGAALSQPQHF	TGTGCCACCAGCAGTACAGGGGCGGCTTTGAGTCAGCCCCAGCATTTT	TRBV15	TRBJ1-5	TRBD1	NA
CSAGGGTGGDTQYF	TGCAGTGCTGGAGGGGGGACTGGGGGTGATACGCAGTATTTT	TRBV20-1	TRBJ2-3	NA	few
CASSLLGTGLSEQYF	TGTGCCAGCAGTTTACTGGGGACGGGCCTCTCCGAGCAGTACTTC	TRBV12-3/TRBV12-4	TRBJ2-7	NA	NA
CASSYRKGLVNKPRTQYF	TGTGCCAGCAGTTACCGGAAGGGACTAGTGAATAAGCCCCGGACGCAGTATTTT	TRBV6-6	TRBJ2-3	TRBD2	few
CASSLIAAQETQYF	TGTGCCAGCAGTCTCATAGCGGCTCAAGAGACCCAGTACTTC	TRBV6-6	TRBJ2-5	NA	NA
CASSVGDGIGEQYF	TGTGCCAGCAGCGTAGGGGACGGGATAGGGGAGCAGTACTTC	TRBV9	TRBJ2-7	NA	few
CASRGSSGDNEQFF	TGTGCCAGCAGAGGATCTAGCGGGGACAATGAGCAGTTCTTC	TRBV12-3/TRBV12-4	TRBJ2-1	TRBD2	few
CASSRDPSGETQYF	TGTGCCAGCAGCCGGGACCCCTCGGGAGAGACCCAGTACTTC	TRBV7-9	TRBJ2-5	NA	once
CASSTSGSGNEQFF	TGTGCCAGCAGTACAAGCGGGAGCGGCAATGAGCAGTTCTTC	TRBV7-3	TRBJ2-1	TRBD2	NA
CASSVHRDNTEAFF	TGTGCCAGCAGCGTCCACAGGGATAACACTGAAGCTTTCTTT	TRBV7-3	TRBJ1-1	NA	NA
CASIRGLKNTEAFF	TGTGCCAGCATCAGAGGACTGAAGAACACTGAAGCTTTCTTT	TRBV7-8	TRBJ1-1	NA	NA
CASSGRQGTKGNTEAFF	TGTGCCAGTAGTGGTCGACAGGGGACGAAGGGGAACACTGAAGCTTTCTTT	TRBV19	TRBJ1-1	TRBD1	few
CAWDYTAGDYTF	TGTGCCTGGGATTACACGGCCGGGGACTACACCTTC	TRBV30	TRBJ1-2	NA	few
CASSQVWGQGRTGELFF	TGCGCCAGCAGCCAAGTCTGGGGACAGGGTCGGACCGGGGAGCTGTTTTTT	TRBV4-1	TRBJ2-2	TRBD1	many
CASSPLERELEYF	TGTGCCAGCAGCCCGCTGGAGCGGGAGTTAGAGTACTTC	TRBV7-8	TRBJ2-7	TRBD2	few
CASSHGGTETYEQYF	TGTGCCAGCAGCCACGGCGGCACGGAGACCTACGAGCAGTACTTC	TRBV3-1	TRBJ2-7	NA	few
CASNPPRTANTEAFF	TGTGCCAGCAACCCACCGAGGACGGCGAACACTGAAGCTTTCTTT	TRBV28	TRBJ1-1	NA	NA
CASRGSGRAGTYTQYF	TGTGCCAGCAGGGGGAGCGGGAGGGCCGGTACATATACGCAGTATTTT	TRBV27	TRBJ2-3	TRBD2	NA
CASSNREHLAYEAFF	TGCGCCAGCAGCAACCGGGAACATCTCGCTTATGAAGCTTTCTTT	TRBV4-1	TRBJ1-1	NA	few
CASSQEEGAKLFF	TGCGCCAGCAGCCAAGAAGAGGGGGCCAAACTGTTTTTT	TRBV4-1	TRBJ1-4	TRBD1	NA
CASGDSGRDEQFF	TGTGCCAGCGGTGATAGCGGGAGAGATGAGCAGTTCTTC	TRBV11-3	TRBJ2-1	TRBD2	NA
CASSFRGQEGSHYGYTF	TGTGCCAGCAGTTTCAGGGGACAGGAGGGGAGTCACTATGGCTACACCTTC	TRBV27	TRBJ1-2	TRBD1	few
CASSLVSEANVLTF	TGTGCCAGCAGCTTAGTTTCTGAGGCCAACGTCCTGACTTTC	TRBV7-9	TRBJ2-6	NA	NA